This T cell receptor beta chain was recorded in a study of T cells in Graves' hyperthyroidism and ophthalmopathy. Across 18 months, stable Graves' hyperthyroidism was marked by no progression to ophthalmopathy. Uncontrolled infection, other autoimmune disease, pregnancy or lactation led to exclusion. TCR beta CDR3 sequences were amplified from RNA transcripts. A first-round RT-PCR of the TCR CDR3 used the HTBI primer set. TCRdb itself ran the multiplex PCR reads through MiXCR, one entry per CDR3 protein. The table shows under 650,000 distinct CDR3 sequences, with 16% occurring only once. There are 17 residues in the CDR3. V lost 4 bases to trimming and J lost 0 bases; unmatched junction nucleotides: 11. The sample holds many counts of this clonotype.

The sequence was obtained from a woman in her 30s with Graves' hyperthyroidism. Sequenced input: blood. The V and J genes are TRBV12-3 or TRBV12-4 and TRBJ1-1; TRBD1 agrees at 7 bases. The CDR3: CASSSAGTAFMNTEAFF. The CDR3 coding sequence is TGTGCCAGCAGTTCCGCCGGGACAGCTTTTATGAACACTGAAGCTTTCTTT.